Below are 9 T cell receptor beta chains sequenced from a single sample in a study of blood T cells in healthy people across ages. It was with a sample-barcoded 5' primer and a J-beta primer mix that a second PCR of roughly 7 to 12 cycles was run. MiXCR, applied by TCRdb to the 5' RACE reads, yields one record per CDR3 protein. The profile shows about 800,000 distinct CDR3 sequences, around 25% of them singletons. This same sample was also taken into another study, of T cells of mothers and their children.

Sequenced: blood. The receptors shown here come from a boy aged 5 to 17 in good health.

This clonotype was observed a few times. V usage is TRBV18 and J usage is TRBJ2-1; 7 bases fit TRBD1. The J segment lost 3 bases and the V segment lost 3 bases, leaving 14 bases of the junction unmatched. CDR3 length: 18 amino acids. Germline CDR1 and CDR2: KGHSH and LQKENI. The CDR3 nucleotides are TGTGCCAGCTCACCCCTAGAGGGTAGGGGGCTTGGCTACAATGAGCAGTTCTTC. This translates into CASSPLEGRGLGYNEQFF.

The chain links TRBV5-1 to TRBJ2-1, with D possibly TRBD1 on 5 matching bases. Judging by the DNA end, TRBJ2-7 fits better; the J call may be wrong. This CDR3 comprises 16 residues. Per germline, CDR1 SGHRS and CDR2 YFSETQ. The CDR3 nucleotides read TGCGCCAGCAGCTTGGGGCAGGGCCAAACCTCCTACGAGCAGTACTTC. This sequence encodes CASSLGQGQTSYEQYF.

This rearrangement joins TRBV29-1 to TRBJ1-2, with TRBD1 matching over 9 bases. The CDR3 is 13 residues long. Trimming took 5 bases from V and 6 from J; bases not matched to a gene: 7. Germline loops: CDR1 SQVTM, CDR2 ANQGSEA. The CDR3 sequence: CSVQGQGMDGYTF. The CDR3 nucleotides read TGCAGCGTTCAGGGACAGGGAATGGATGGCTACACCTTC.

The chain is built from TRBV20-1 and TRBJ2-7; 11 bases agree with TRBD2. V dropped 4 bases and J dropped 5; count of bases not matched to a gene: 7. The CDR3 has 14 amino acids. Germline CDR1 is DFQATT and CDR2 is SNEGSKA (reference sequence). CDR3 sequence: CSAISGSGGDEQYF. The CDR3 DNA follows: TGCAGTGCTATAAGCGGTAGCGGGGGGGACGAGCAGTACTTC.

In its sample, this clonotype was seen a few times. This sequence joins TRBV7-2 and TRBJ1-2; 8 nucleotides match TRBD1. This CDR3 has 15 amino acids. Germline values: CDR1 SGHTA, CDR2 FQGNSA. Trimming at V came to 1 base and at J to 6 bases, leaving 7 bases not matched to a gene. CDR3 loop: CASSLELTGADGYTF. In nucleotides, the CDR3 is TGTGCCAGCAGCTTAGAGCTGACAGGGGCCGATGGCTACACCTTC.

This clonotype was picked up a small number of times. CDR3 residues: CASSAGTGWAYYEQYF. As DNA, the CDR3 is TGTGCCAGCAGTGCCGGGACAGGTTGGGCTTACTACGAGCAGTACTTC. The gene calls are TRBV6-6 and TRBJ2-7, with 8 bases matching TRBD1. V was pared by 5 bases and J by 3 bases, with 12 bases of the junction left unmatched. Germline CDR1 is MNHNY and CDR2 is SVGAGI (reference sequence). The CDR3 extends over 16 amino acids.

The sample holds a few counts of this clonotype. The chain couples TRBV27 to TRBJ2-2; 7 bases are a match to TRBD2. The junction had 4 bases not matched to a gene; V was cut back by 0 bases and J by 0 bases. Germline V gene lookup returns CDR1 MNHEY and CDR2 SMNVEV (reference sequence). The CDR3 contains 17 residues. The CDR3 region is CASSLSLAEANTGELFF. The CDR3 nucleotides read TGTGCCAGCAGTTTATCGCTAGCGGAGGCGAACACCGGGGAGCTGTTTTTT.

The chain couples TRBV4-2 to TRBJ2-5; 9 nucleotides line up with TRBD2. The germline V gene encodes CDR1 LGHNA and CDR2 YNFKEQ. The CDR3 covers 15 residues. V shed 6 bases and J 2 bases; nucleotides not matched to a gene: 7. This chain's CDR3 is CASSPGTSRQETQYF. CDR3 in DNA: TGTGCCAGCAGTCCCGGGACTAGCAGGCAAGAGACCCAGTACTTC.

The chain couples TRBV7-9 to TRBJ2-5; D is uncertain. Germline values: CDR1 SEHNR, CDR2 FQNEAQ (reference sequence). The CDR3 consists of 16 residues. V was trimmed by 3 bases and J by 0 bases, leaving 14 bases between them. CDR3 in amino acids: CASSLKVVEYQETQYF. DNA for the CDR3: TGTGCCAGCAGCTTGAAGGTTGTGGAGTACCAAGAGACCCAGTACTTC. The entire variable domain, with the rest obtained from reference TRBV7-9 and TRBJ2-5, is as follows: DTGVSQNPRHKITKRGQNVTFRCDPISEHNRLYWYRQTLGQGPEFLTYFQNEAQLEKSRLLSDRFSAERPKGSFSTLEIQRTEQGDSAMYLCASSLKVVEYQETQYFGPGTRLLVL.